This TCR beta chain was sequenced in a study of blood T cell repertoires in COVID-19. Overall study: Sites across the United States, Italy and Spain contributed samples from acute and convalescent COVID-19. Sources were T cells, B-cell-depleted T cells, or PBMCs; the material itself was cDNA or gDNA.

The Seattle site enrolled patients during active infection and followed them longitudinally. TCRdb's table, derived via immunoSEQ multiplex PCR, lists solely in-frame clones and lacks some. The data show over 450,000 clones, around nine tenths seen once. This clone was recorded only once. This clonotype originated in a woman aged 45 to 65 with COVID-19, enrolled during active disease. The specimen sequenced was peripheral blood.

The CDR3 reads CASSIGTGLEKLFF. The CDR3 bases are TGTGCCAGTAGTATAGGGACAGGCCTCGAAAAACTGTTTTTT. The chain combines TRBV19 with TRBJ1-4, with 7 nucleotides matching TRBD1. Per germline, CDR1 LNHDA and CDR2 SQIVND (reference sequence). The junction had 4 bases not matched to a gene; V was cut back by 1 base and J by 8 bases. The CDR3 is made up of 14 amino acids.